The present T cell receptor beta chain was sequenced within a study of blood T cell repertoires in COVID-19. Study background: Nucleic acid was either cDNA or gDNA, and it came from T cells, B-cell-depleted T cells, or PBMCs.

In the authors' workflow: Reference gene primer amplification in the assay estimated nucleated cell counts. Assay used: immunoSEQ multiplex PCR; TCRdb lists only in-frame clones, some missing. V, J and clone size reflect that table, while D and trimming were determined from the DNA. This table holds 300,000 or so clones, approximately 86% found once. This receptor was taken from a man between 65 and 85 years old with acute or convalescent COVID-19. Sample: peripheral blood.

The CDR3 DNA reads as TGTGCCAGCAGCCCAGCCGGGACTAGCGGCTACGAGCAGTACTTC. Translating it yields CASSPAGTSGYEQYF. The chain combines TRBV7-2 with TRBJ2-7, with 11 bases matching TRBD2. Germline V gives CDR1 SGHTA, CDR2 FQGNSA. The CDR3 covers 15 residues. V lost 5 bases and J lost 3; bases outside the gene matches: 6.